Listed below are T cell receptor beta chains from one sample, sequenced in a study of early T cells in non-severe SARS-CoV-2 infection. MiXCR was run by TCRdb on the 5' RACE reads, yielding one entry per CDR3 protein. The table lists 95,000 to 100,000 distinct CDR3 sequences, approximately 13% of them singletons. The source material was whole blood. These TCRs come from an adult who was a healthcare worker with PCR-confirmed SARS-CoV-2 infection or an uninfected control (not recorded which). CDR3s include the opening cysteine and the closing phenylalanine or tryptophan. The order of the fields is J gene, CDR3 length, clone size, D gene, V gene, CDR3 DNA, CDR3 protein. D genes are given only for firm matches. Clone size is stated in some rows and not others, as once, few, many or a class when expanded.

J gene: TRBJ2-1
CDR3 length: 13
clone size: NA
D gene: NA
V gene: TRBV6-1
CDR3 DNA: TGTGCCAGCAGTGATGCTTGGGAGGATGAGCAGTTCTTC
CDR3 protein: CASSDAWEDEQFF

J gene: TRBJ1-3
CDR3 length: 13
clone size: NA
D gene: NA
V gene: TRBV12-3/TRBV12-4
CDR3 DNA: TGTGCCAGCAGTTTATTAGGTGGAAACACCATATATTTT
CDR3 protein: CASSLLGGNTIYF

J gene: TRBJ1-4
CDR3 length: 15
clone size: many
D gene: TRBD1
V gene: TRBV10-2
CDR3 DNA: TGCGCCAGCAGTGACACCGGGACAGGGAGTGAAAAACTGTTTTTT
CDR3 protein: CASSDTGTGSEKLFF

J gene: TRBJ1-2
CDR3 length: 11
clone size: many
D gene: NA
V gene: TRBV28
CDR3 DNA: TGTGCCAGCAGCTCTAACTATGGCTACACCTTC
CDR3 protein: CASSSNYGYTF

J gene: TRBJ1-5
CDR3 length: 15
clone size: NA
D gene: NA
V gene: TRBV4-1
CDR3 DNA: TGCGCCAGCAGCCTCCAGGGCACACGGAATCAGCCCCAGCATTTT
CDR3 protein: CASSLQGTRNQPQHF

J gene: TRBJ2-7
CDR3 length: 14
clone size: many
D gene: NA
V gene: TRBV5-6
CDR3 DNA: TGTGCCAGCAACCAACCCGGCGGGGTCCACGAGCAGTACTTC
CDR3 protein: CASNQPGGVHEQYF

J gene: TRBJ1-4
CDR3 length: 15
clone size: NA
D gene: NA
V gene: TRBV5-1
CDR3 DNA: TGCGCCAGCAGCTTGGGGGACCCTTCGGATGAAAAACTGTTTTTT
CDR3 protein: CASSLGDPSDEKLFF

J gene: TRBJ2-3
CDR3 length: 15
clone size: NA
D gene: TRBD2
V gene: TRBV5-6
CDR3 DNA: TGTGCCAGCAGGCCGGCTAGCGGGGCCGGGGATACGCAGTATTTT
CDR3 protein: CASRPASGAGDTQYF

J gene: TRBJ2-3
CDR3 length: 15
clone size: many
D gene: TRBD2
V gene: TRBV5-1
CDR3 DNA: TGCGCCAGCAGCCAGGGACTAGCTAGCACAGATACGCAGTATTTT
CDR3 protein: CASSQGLASTDTQYF

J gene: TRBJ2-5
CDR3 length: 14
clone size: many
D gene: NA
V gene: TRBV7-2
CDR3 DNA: TGTGCCAGCAGCCGGGGAGCTAACCAAGAGACCCAGTACTTC
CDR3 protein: CASSRGANQETQYF

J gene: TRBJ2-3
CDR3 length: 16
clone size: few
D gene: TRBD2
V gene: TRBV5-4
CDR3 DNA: TGTGCCAGCAGCTTACATGCGGGGGTTCGAGCAGATACGCAGTATTTT
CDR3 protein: CASSLHAGVRADTQYF

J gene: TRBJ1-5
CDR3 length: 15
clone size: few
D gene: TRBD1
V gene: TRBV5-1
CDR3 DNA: TGCGCCAGCAGCTTGGAACCCGGACAGGGGCAGCCCCAGCATTTT
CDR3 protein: CASSLEPGQGQPQHF

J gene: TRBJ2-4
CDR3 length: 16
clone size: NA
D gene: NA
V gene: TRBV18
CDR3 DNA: TGTGCCAGCTCACCACCGGCCGCCGTAGCCAAAAACATTCAGTACTTC
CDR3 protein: CASSPPAAVAKNIQYF

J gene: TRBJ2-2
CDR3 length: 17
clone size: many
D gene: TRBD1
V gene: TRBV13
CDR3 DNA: TGTGCCAGCAGCCGCCGGGACAGGGGGCGGGGAACCGGGGAGCTGTTTTTT
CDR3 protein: CASSRRDRGRGTGELFF

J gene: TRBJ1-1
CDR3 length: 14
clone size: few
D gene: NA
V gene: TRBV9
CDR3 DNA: TGTGCCACCTCCGCAGGGTTTACGTACACTGAAGCTTTCTTT
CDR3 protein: CATSAGFTYTEAFF

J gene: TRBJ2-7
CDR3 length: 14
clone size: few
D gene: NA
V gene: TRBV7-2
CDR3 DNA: TGTGCCAGCAGCTCGTGGCAGGGGTTCTACGAGCAGTACTTC
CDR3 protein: CASSSWQGFYEQYF

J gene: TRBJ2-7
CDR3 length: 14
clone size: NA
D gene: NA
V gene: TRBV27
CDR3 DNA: TGTGCCAGCAGTTTACTAGCGACCGTCCACGAGCAGTACTTC
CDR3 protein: CASSLLATVHEQYF

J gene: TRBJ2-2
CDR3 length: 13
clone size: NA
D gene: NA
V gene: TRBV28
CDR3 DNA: TGTGCCAGCAGTTTCGGACGCACCGGGGAGCTGTTTTTT
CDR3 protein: CASSFGRTGELFF

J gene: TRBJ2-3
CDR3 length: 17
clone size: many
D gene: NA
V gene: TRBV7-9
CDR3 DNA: TGTGCCAGCAGCCCACCTACAGGGCGAGGGGGCACAGATACGCAGTATTTT
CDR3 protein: CASSPPTGRGGTDTQYF

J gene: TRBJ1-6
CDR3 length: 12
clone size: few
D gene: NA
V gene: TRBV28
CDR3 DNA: TGTGCCAGCAGCAGGGTTGGGTCACCCCTCCACTTT
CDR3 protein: CASSRVGSPLHF

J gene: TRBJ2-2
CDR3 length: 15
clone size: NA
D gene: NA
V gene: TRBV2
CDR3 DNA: TGTGCCAGCACTCCGTGGGGGTCGAACACCGGGGAGCTGTTTTTT
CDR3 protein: CASTPWGSNTGELFF

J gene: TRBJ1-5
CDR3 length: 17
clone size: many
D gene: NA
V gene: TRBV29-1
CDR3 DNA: TGCAGCGTTGCAATTTCGCAGGTAGTGTTGGGGAATCAGCCCCAGCATTTT
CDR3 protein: CSVAISQVVLGNQPQHF

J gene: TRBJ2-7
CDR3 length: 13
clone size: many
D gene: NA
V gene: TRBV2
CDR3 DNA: TGTGCCAGCAGTTTTCAGGGGGGGAACGAGCAGTACTTC
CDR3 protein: CASSFQGGNEQYF

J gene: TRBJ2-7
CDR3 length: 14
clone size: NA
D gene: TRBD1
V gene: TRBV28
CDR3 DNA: TGTGCCAGCACCCTCGGACAGGGGCCCTACGAGCAGTACTTC
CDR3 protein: CASTLGQGPYEQYF

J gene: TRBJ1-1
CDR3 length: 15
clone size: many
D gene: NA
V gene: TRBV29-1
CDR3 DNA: TGCAGCGTTGAAGGCCTGGGCGGAGCGAACACTGAAGCTTTCTTT
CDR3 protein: CSVEGLGGANTEAFF

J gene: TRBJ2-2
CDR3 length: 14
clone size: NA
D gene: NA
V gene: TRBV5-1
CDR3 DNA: TGCGCCAGCAGCTTGGGGGACGGCTACGGGGAGCTGTTTTTT
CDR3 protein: CASSLGDGYGELFF

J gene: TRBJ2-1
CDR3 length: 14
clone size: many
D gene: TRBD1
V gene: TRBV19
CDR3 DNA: TGTGCCAGTAGTATGGAGACAGGGTACAATGAGCAGTTCTTC
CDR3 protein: CASSMETGYNEQFF

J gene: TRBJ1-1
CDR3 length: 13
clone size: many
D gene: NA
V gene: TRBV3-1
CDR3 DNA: TGTGCCAGCAGCCGCAATACTCAAGGGGTAGCTTTCTTT
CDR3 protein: CASSRNTQGVAFF

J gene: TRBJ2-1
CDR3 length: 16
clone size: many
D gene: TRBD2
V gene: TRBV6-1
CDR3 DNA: TGTGCCAGCAGCCGAGGCACCGGGACTATATTTTCCGAGCAGTTCTTC
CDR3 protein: CASSRGTGTIFSEQFF

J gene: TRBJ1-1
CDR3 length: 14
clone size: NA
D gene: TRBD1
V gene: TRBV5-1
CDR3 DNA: TGCGCCAGCAGCACCCTTACAGGGGGCACTGAAGCTTTCTTT
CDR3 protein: CASSTLTGGTEAFF

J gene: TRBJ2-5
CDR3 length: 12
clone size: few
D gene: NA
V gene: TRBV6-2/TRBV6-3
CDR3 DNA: TGTGCCAGCGGCGTGCGGACCGGGACCCAGTACTTC
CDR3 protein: CASGVRTGTQYF

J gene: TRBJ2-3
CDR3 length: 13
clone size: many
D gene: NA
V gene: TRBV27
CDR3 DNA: TGTGCCAGCACCCGGTTAGGTCACGATACGCAGTATTTT
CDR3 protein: CASTRLGHDTQYF

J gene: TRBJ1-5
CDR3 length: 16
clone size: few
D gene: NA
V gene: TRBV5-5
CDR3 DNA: TGTGCCAGCAGCTTGGGGGGCCAAGGAGCAGGGCAGCCCCAGCATTTT
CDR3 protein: CASSLGGQGAGQPQHF

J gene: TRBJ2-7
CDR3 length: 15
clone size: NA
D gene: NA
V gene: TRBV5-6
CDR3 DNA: TGTGCCAGCAGCCCGGCCGGGTGGGACCCCTACGAGCAGTACTTC
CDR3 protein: CASSPAGWDPYEQYF

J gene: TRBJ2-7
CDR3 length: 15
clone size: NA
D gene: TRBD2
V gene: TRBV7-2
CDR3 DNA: TGTGCCAGCAGCCCGAGACTAGCGGGGACCTACGAGCAGTACTTC
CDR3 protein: CASSPRLAGTYEQYF

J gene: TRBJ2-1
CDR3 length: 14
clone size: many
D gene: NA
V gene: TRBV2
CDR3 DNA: TGTGCCAGCAACCGGGGGGCAACCTTCAATGAGCAGTTCTTC
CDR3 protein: CASNRGATFNEQFF

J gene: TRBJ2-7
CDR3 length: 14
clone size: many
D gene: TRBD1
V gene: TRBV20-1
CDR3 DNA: TGCAGTGCTTATAGCGGGACAGGGGTAGGTGAGCAGTACTTC
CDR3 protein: CSAYSGTGVGEQYF

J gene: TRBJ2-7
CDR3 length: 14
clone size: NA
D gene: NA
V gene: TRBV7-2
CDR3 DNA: TGTGCCAGCAGCTTGCGCTCCAAAACCTACGAGCAGTACTTC
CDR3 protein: CASSLRSKTYEQYF

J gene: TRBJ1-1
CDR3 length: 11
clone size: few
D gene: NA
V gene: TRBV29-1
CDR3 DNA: TGCAGCGTCCGTAATTACACTGAAGCTTTCTTT
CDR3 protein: CSVRNYTEAFF